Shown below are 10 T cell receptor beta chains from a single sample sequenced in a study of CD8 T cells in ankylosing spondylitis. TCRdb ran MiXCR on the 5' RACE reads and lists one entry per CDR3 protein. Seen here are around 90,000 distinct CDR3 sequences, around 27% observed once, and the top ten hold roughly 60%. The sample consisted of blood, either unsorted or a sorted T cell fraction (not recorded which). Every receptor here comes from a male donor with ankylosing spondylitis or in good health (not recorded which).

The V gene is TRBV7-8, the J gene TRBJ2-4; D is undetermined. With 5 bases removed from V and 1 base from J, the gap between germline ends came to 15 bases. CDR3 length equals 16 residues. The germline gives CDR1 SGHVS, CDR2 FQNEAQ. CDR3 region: CASSRGRQIAKNIQYF. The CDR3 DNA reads TGTGCCAGCAGCCGAGGACGGCAGATCGCCAAAAACATTCAGTACTTC.

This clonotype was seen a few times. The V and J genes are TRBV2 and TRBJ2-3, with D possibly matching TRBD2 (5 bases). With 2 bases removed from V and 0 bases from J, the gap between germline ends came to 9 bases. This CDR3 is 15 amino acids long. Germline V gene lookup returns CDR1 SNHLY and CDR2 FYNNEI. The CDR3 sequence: CASSELRASTDTQYF. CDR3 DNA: TGTGCCAGCAGTGAACTGCGGGCTAGCACAGATACGCAGTATTTT.

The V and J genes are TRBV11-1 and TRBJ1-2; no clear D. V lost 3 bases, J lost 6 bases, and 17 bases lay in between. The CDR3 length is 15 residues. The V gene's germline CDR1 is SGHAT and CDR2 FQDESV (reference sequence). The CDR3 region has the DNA TGTGCCAGCAGCTTGGAGGCAAGGCTCCGGAATGGCTACACCTTC. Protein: CASSLEARLRNGYTF.

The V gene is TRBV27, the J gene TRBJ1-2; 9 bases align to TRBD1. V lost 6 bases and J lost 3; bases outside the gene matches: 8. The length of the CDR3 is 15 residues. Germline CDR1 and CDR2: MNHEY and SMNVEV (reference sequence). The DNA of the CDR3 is TGTGCCAGCAGCCCCCTGGGACAGGGCGACTATGGCTACACCTTC. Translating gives CASSPLGQGDYGYTF.

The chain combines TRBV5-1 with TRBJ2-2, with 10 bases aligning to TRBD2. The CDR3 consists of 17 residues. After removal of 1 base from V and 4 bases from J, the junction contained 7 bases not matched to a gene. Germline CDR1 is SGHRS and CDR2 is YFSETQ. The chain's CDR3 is CASSLLSSGSGTGELFF. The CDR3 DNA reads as TGCGCCAGCAGCTTGCTTTCTAGCGGGAGTGGCACCGGGGAGCTGTTTTTT.

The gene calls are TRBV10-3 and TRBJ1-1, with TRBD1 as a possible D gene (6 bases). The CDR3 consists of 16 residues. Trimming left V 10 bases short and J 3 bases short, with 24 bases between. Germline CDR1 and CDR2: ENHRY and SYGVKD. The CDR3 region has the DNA TGTGCCAGCGGGCGGTGGGGGGGCGCCCGGGACACTGAAGCTTTCTTT. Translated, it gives CASGRWGGARDTEAFF.

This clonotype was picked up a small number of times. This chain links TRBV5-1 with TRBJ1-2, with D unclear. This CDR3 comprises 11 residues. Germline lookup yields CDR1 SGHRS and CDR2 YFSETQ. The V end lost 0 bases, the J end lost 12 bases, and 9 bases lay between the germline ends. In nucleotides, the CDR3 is TGCGCCAGCAGCTTGGGGATGTCCCACACCTTC. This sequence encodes CASSLGMSHTF.

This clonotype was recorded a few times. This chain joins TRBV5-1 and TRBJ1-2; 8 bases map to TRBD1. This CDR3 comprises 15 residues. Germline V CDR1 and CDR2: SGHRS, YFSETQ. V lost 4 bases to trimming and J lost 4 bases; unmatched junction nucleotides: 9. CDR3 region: CASSTGQGLGYGYTF. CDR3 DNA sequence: TGCGCCAGCAGCACCGGACAGGGACTTGGCTATGGCTACACCTTC.

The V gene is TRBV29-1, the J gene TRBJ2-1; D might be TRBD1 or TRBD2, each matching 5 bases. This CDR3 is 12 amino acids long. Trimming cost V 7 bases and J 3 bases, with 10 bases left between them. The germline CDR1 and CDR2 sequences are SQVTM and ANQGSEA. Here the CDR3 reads CSAGAGYNEQFF. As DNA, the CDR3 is TGCAGCGCCGGGGCAGGCTACAATGAGCAGTTCTTC.

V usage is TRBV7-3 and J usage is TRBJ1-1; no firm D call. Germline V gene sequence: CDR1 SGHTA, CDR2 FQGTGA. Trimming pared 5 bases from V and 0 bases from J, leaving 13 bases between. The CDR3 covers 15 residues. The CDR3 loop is CASSPQTSMNTEAFF. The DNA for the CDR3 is TGTGCCAGCAGCCCGCAGACTTCTATGAACACTGAAGCTTTCTTT.